The 17 T cell receptor beta chains in this list originate from one sample, sequenced in a study of regulatory T cells in long-lasting Graves disease. CDR3 regions were amplified by Arm-PCR using iRepertoire HTBI primers to build TCR beta libraries. Via MiXCR, TCRdb re-called the multiplex PCR reads, giving one row per CDR3 protein. The sample includes 300,000 to 400,000 distinct CDR3 sequences, around 20% of them seen just once. Time point meaning: persistent/refractory GD, antithyroid drugs over 5 years with positive TRAb. RNA extracted from PBMCs served as the sequencing template. The sample consisted of peripheral blood mononuclear cells (PBMCs), taken when the disease was refractory, from a patient treated with antithyroid drugs. The receptor set was obtained from a female donor with Graves disease.

This clonotype appeared many times. The chain employs TRBV15 and TRBJ1-6, with no clear D. CDR1 LNHNV and CDR2 YYDKDF come from the germline V gene (reference sequence). There are 20 residues in the CDR3. With 1 base removed from V and 0 bases from J, the gap between germline ends came to 19 bases. Here the CDR3 reads CATSRGWILSPFSYNSPLHF. The CDR3, as DNA: TGTGCCACCAGCAGAGGTTGGATCCTAAGCCCCTTCTCCTATAATTCACCCCTCCACTTT.

This clonotype was observed at least ten times. The genes are TRBV11-2 and TRBJ2-7; 9 nucleotides match TRBD1. CDR3 length equals 16 residues. Germline lookup yields CDR1 SGHAT and CDR2 FQNNGV. The J segment lost 3 bases and the V segment lost 5 bases, leaving 11 bases of the junction unmatched. CDR3 sequence: CASSPGPSGQGYEQYF. The DNA for the CDR3 is TGTGCCAGCAGCCCCGGACCATCGGGACAGGGCTACGAGCAGTACTTC.

This clonotype was detected many times. The chain joins TRBV24-1 to TRBJ2-7; maybe TRBD2 (7 bases). The length of the CDR3 is 13 residues. Germline-derived CDR1 and CDR2 are KGHDR and SFDVKD. The V end was cut by 10 bases, the J end by 6 bases, with 18 bases between. Written as DNA, the CDR3 is TGTGCCACTAGTAGCGGGTCCAGGGGCGAGCAGTACTTC. Translated, it gives CATSSGSRGEQYF.

In this sample, this clonotype turned up a few times. The rearrangement joins TRBV27 to TRBJ1-2, with a possible D match to TRBD1 (5 bases). CDR1 MNHEY and CDR2 SMNVEV come from the germline V gene (reference sequence). The V gene lost 0 bases and the J gene lost 8 bases, with 16 bases spanning the gap. This CDR3 has 15 residues. Here the CDR3 reads CASSLSGGARRGYTF. For the CDR3, the DNA is TGTGCCAGCAGTTTATCGGGAGGGGCCCGCCGAGGCTACACCTTC.

Comments on this clonotype: This clone may be a read error of a much larger clone one base away. This chain connects TRBV13 to TRBJ2-5; the D gene is possibly TRBD2 (7 bases). This CDR3 has 14 amino acids. Germline V gene data show CDR1 as PRHDT and CDR2 as FYEKMQ (reference sequence). Here the CDR3 reads CVSSRGGALETQYF. The CDR3 DNA follows: TGTGTCAGCTCGCGTGGGGGGGCCTTAGAGACCCAGTACTTC.

Ten or more counts support this clonotype. CDR3 region: CAWSGGQAAWNEKLFF. Written as DNA, the CDR3 is TGTGCCTGGAGTGGAGGACAGGCCGCCTGGAATGAAAAACTGTTTTTT. The chain couples TRBV30 to TRBJ1-4; TRBD1 matches 7 bases. CDR1 and CDR2 from the germline V gene are GTSNPN and SVGIG (reference sequence). V gave up 1 base and J gave up 5 bases; unmatched junction bases: 10. The CDR3 has 16 amino acids.

Comment on this clonotype: This may stem from a read error, because a much larger clone lies one nucleotide away. The chain uses TRBV6-5 and TRBJ2-7; D gene ambiguous. In germline, CDR1 is MNHEY, CDR2 SVGAGI. This CDR3 region has 13 residues. The ends were cut back, 1 base at V and 1 base at J, with 5 bases in the middle. CDR3 amino acids: CASSYWTSYEQYF. The CDR3 coding sequence is TGTGCCAGCAGTTACTGGACGTCCTACGAGCAGTACTTC.

About this clonotype itself: Possible read error: a much larger clone is one base away. The final CDR3 position lacks the conserved phenylalanine or tryptophan, pointing to a likely read error. V gene TRBV7-3 combines with J gene TRBJ1-2, with D possibly matching TRBD1 (6 bases). This CDR3 is built from 15 residues. V was pared by 6 bases and J by 0 bases, with 14 bases between. Germline CDR1 and CDR2: SGHTA and FQGTGA. CDR3 loop: CASSSSRQANYGYTL. The CDR3 nucleotides read TGTGCCAGCAGTTCCTCACGACAGGCTAACTATGGCTACACCCTC.

This clonotype was observed at least ten times. Written as DNA, the CDR3 is TGTGCCAGCAGCCAACAGAGACTAGTTAACTATGGCTACACCTTC. Its protein is CASSQQRLVNYGYTF. V is TRBV28 and J is TRBJ1-2; D is uncertain. Germline V gives CDR1 MDHEN, CDR2 SYDVKM. V lost 6 bases and J lost 1, with 15 bases in between. CDR3 length: 15 residues.

The V gene is TRBV19, the J gene TRBJ1-6; 7 bases align to TRBD1. This CDR3 comprises 15 residues. With V trimmed by 9 bases and J by 0 bases, 5 bases remained unmatched. Germline V gene sequence: CDR1 LNHDA, CDR2 SQIVND (reference sequence). CDR3 loop: CASKRQGSYNSPLHF. CDR3 in DNA: TGTGCCAGCAAGAGACAGGGCTCCTATAATTCACCCCTCCACTTT.

The rearrangement uses TRBV6-1 and TRBJ2-7; 13 positions agree with TRBD2. V shed 8 bases, J shed 3 bases, and the junction held 4 bases outside the gene matches. Per germline, CDR1 MNHNS and CDR2 SASEGT. The CDR3 sequence is 14 residues long. This chain's CDR3 is CASVRTSGSYEQYF. The DNA of the CDR3 is TGTGCCAGCGTCAGGACTAGCGGGAGCTACGAGCAGTACTTC.

There are many counts of this clonotype. V is TRBV28 and J is TRBJ2-7; 10 bases align to TRBD1. In germline, CDR1 is MDHEN, CDR2 SYDVKM. This CDR3 region has 14 residues. V lost 6 bases and J lost 2; bases outside the gene matches: 4. The CDR3 DNA is TGTGCCAGCAGGGGACAGGGGACTCCCTACGAGCAGTACTTC. Residues: CASRGQGTPYEQYF.

V usage is TRBV9 and J usage is TRBJ1-5; D remains unclear. CDR1 is SGDLS and CDR2 is YYNGEE in the germline V gene. This CDR3 is 14 amino acids long. Trimming stripped 0 bases from V and 4 bases from J, with 8 bases between. CDR3 in DNA: TGTGCCAGCAGCGTAGCGGGCCAGAATCAGCCCCAGCATTTT. It translates to CASSVAGQNQPQHF.

The V gene is TRBV20-1, the J gene TRBJ1-3, with 7 bases fitting TRBD1. The germline V gene has CDR1 DFQATT and CDR2 SNEGSKA (reference sequence). V shed 3 bases and J 1 base; nucleotides not matched to a gene: 6. This CDR3 has 15 amino acids. For the CDR3, the DNA is TGCAGTGCTAGCCCCGGGACAGAATCTGGAAACACCATATATTTT. Encoded protein: CSASPGTESGNTIYF.

This clonotype was seen ten or more times. The genes are TRBV29-1 and TRBJ1-5; D possibly corresponds to TRBD1 (5 bases). The V gene's germline CDR1 is SQVTM and CDR2 ANQGSEA. The CDR3 is 14 residues long. Trimming removed 4 bases from V and 0 bases from J, with 10 bases in between. The CDR3 protein is CSVAGGSSNQPQHF. DNA for the CDR3: TGCAGCGTTGCGGGGGGGAGTAGCAATCAGCCCCAGCATTTT.

The chain joins TRBV27 to TRBJ1-2; TRBD1 is a possible D gene (5 bases). The CDR3 has 15 amino acids. The V end was cut by 0 bases, the J end by 4 bases, with 12 bases between. Germline values: CDR1 MNHEY, CDR2 SMNVEV (reference sequence). The CDR3, as DNA: TGTGCCAGCAGTTTATCTAGTAAGGGACCCTATGGCTACACCTTC. Its protein is CASSLSSKGPYGYTF.

In this sample, this clonotype turned up a few times. This chain joins TRBV6-2 or TRBV6-3 and TRBJ2-3, with D perhaps being TRBD1 or TRBD2 (5 bases each). The CDR3 consists of 14 residues. Trimming cost V 2 bases and J 7 bases, with 13 bases left between them. Germline lookup yields CDR1 MNHEY and CDR2 SVGEGT. In nucleotides, the CDR3 is TGTGCCAGCAGTTACGGGACCCAGCGGTATACGCAGTATTTT. As protein: CASSYGTQRYTQYF.